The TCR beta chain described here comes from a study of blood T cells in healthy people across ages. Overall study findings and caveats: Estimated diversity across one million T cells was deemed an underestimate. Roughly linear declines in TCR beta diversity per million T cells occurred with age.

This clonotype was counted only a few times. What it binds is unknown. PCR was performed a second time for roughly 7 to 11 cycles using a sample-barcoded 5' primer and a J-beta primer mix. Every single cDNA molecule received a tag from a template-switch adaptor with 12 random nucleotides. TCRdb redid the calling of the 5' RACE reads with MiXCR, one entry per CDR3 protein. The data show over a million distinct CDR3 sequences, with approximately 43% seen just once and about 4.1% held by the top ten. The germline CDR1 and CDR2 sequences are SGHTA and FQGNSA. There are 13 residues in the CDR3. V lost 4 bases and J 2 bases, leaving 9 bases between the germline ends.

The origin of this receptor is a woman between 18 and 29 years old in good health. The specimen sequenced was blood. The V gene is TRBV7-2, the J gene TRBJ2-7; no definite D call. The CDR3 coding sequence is TGTGCCAGCAGCTCACTCGACGCCTACGAGCAGTACTTC. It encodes CASSSLDAYEQYF.